Following are 5 T cell receptor beta chains from one sample sequenced in a study of shared clonotypes between healthy human individuals. Sequenced by immunoSEQ multiplex PCR; TCRdb stores in-frame clones only, minus some. The sample contains about 490,000 clones, roughly 85% of which appear only once. The sequencing sample was made of PBMCs. The receptors were gathered from a middle-aged woman in good health. Some clones in this sample may be carry-over from other donors' samples.

V gene TRBV19 combines with J gene TRBJ1-2, with D uncertain. The CDR3 length is 15 residues. Germline V lookup: CDR1 LNHDA, CDR2 SQIVND (reference sequence). V was trimmed by 5 bases and J by 4 bases, leaving 17 bases between them. This CDR3 reads CASSGRGSSTYGYTF. The CDR3 nucleotides are TGTGCCAGTAGTGGGAGAGGGAGTAGCACCTATGGCTACACCTTC. Drawing the rest from reference TRBV19 and TRBJ1-2, the complete variable domain is DGGITQSPKYLFRKEGQNVTLSCEQNLNHDAMYWYRQDPGQGLRLIYYSQIVNDFQKGDIAEGYSVSREKKESFPLTVTSAQKNPTAFYLCASSGRGSSTYGYTFGSGTRLTVV.

This chain connects TRBV11-2 to TRBJ2-7; 7 nucleotides line up with TRBD1. Germline CDR1 reads SGHAT; CDR2 reads FQNNGV. V lost 5 bases and J lost 2; bases outside the gene matches: 6. This CDR3 is built from 14 residues. The chain's CDR3 is CASSARDRAYEQYF. CDR3 nucleotides: TGTGCCAGCAGCGCCCGGGACAGAGCCTACGAGCAGTACTTC.

This chain links TRBV7-2 with TRBJ1-1; D not resolved. This CDR3 comprises 16 residues. In germline, CDR1 is SGHTA, CDR2 FQGNSA. Trimming shortened V by 1 base and J by 5 bases, and 17 bases separated the two germline ends. CDR3 coding DNA: TGTGCCAGCAGCTTAGTTTCTGACGGACCAAATACTGAAGCTTTCTTT. Its protein is CASSLVSDGPNTEAFF. The whole variable domain, filled in from reference TRBV7-2 and TRBJ1-1, reads GAGVSQSPSNKVTEKGKDVELRCDPISGHTALYWYRQSLGQGLEFLIYFQGNSAPDKSGLPSDRFSAERTGGSVSTLTIQRTQQEDSAVYLCASSLVSDGPNTEAFFGQGTRLTVV.

This chain connects TRBV28 to TRBJ1-3, with D uncertain. Trimming took off 8 bases at V and 7 bases at J, with 15 bases between the two ends. Germline V CDR1 and CDR2: MDHEN, SYDVKM. The CDR3 totals 13 residues. The DNA for the CDR3 is TGTGCCAGCCTGGATAGTACGAGGAACACCATATATTTT. Translating it yields CASLDSTRNTIYF.

The rearrangement links TRBV2 to TRBJ2-5, with 7 bases that match TRBD2. Germline V gives CDR1 SNHLY, CDR2 FYNNEI. This CDR3 has 14 amino acids. Losses at the gene ends were 4 bases for V and 1 base for J; bases not matched to a gene: 3. The CDR3 DNA reads as TGTGCCAGCAGTGGGGGGGGGAGCCAAGAGACCCAGTACTTC. Translated, it gives CASSGGGSQETQYF.